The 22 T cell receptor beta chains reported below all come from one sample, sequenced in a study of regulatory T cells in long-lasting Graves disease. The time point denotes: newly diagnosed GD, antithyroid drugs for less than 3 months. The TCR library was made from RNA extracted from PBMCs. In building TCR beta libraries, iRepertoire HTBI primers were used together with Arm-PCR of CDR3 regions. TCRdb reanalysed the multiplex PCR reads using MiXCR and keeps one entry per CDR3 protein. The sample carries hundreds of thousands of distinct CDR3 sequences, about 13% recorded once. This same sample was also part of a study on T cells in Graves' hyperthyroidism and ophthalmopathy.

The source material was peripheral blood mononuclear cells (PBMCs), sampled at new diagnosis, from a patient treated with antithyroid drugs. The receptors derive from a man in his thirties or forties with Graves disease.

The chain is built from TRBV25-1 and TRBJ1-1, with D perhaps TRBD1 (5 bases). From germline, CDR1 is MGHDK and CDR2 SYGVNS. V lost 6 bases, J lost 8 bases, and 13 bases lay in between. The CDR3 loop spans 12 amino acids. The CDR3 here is CASSEGRGEAFF. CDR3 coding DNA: TGTGCCAGCAGCGAGGGGAGGGGAGAAGCTTTCTTT.

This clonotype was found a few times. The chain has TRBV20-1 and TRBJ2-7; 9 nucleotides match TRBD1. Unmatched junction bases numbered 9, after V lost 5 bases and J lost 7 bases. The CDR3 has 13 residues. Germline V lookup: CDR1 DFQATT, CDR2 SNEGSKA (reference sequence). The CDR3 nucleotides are TGCAGTGCTCGACTACAGGGGGCTGAGGAGCAGTACTTC. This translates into CSARLQGAEEQYF.

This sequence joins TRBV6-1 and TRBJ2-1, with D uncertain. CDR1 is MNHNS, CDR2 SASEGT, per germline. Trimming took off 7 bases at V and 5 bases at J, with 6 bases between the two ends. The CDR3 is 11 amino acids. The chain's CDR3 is CASTQHNEQFF. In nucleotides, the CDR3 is TGTGCCAGCACCCAGCACAATGAGCAGTTCTTC.

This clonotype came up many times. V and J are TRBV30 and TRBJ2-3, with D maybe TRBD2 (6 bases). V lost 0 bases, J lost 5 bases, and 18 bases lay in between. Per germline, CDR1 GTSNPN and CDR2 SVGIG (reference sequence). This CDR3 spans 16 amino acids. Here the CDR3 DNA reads TGTGCCTGGAGTGTACTCCCTGGGGCCGGGGGAGATACGCAGTATTTT. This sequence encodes CAWSVLPGAGGDTQYF.

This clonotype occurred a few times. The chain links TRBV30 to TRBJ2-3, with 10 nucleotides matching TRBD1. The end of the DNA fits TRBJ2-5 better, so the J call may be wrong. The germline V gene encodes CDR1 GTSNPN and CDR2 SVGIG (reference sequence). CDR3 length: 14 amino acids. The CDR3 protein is CAWGRDRGPETQYF. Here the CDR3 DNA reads TGTGCCTGGGGCCGGGACAGGGGTCCCGAGACCCAGTACTTC.

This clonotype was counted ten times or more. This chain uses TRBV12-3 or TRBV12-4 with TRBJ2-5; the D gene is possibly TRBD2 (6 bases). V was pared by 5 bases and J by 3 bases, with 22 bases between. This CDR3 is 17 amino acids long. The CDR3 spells CASSNPRDEIKKETQYF. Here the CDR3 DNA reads TGTGCCAGCAGTAACCCGCGGGACGAAATCAAAAAAGAGACCCAGTACTTC.

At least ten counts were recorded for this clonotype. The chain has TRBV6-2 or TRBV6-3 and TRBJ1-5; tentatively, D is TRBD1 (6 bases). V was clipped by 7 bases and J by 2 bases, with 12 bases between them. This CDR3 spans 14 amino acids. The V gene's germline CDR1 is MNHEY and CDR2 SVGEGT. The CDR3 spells CASTRSGGNQPQHF. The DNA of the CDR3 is TGTGCCAGCACCCGCTCAGGGGGCAATCAGCCCCAGCATTTT.

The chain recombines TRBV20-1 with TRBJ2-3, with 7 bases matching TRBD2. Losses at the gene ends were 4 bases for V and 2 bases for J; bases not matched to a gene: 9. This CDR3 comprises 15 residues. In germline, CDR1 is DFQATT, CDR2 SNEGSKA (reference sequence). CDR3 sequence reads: CSATDLAEDTDTQYF. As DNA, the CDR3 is TGCAGTGCTACCGATCTAGCGGAGGACACAGATACGCAGTATTTT.

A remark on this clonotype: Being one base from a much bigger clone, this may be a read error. The CDR3: CASSPVAIDTQYF. Here the CDR3 DNA reads TGTGCCAGCAGCCCCGTAGCTATCGATACGCAGTATTTT. The V gene is TRBV5-6, the J gene TRBJ2-3; unclear D gene. The ends were cut back, 4 bases at V and 6 bases at J, with 12 bases in the middle. The germline V gene has CDR1 SGHDT and CDR2 YYEEEE. The CDR3 sequence is 13 residues long.

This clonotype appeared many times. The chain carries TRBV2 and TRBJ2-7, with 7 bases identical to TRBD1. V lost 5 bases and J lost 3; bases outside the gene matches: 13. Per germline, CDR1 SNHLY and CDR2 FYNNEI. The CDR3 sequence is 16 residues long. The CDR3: CASSYKSGTEYYEQYF. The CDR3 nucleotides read TGTGCCAGCAGTTATAAATCCGGGACAGAATACTACGAGCAGTACTTC.

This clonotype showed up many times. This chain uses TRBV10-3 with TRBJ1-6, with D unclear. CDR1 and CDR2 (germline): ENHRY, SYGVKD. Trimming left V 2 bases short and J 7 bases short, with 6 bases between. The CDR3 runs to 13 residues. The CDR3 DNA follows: TGTGCCATCAGTGAGCAAAAGAATTCACCCCTCCACTTT. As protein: CAISEQKNSPLHF.

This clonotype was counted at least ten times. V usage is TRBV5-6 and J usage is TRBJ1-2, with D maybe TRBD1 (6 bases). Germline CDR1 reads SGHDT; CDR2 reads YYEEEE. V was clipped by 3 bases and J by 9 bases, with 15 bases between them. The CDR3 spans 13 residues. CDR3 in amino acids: CASSSGQPRSYTF. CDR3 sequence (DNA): TGTGCCAGCAGCTCGGGACAACCAAGGAGCTACACCTTC.

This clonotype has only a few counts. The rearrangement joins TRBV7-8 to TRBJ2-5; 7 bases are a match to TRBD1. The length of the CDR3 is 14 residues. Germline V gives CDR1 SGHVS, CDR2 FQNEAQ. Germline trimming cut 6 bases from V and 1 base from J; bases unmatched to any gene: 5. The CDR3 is CASRGGTVQETQYF. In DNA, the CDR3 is TGTGCCAGCAGGGGTGGGACAGTCCAAGAGACCCAGTACTTC.

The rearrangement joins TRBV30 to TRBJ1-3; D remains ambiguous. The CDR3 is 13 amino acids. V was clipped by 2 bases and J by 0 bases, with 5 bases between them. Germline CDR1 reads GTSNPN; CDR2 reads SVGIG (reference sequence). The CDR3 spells CAWSPDSGNTIYF. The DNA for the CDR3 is TGTGCCTGGAGTCCGGACTCTGGAAACACCATATATTTT.

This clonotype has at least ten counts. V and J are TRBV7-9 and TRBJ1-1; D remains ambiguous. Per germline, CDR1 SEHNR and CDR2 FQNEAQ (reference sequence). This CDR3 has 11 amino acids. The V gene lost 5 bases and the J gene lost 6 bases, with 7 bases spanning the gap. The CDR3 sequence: CASSRDSEAFF. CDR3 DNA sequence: TGTGCCAGCAGCCGGGATTCTGAAGCTTTCTTT.

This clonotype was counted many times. The CDR3 region is CASSFEPQGAGELFF. The CDR3 coding sequence is TGTGCCAGCAGTTTCGAGCCCCAAGGGGCCGGGGAGCTGTTTTTT. The chain uses TRBV27 and TRBJ2-2; perhaps TRBD1 as D (5 bases). The CDR3 has 15 residues. V lost 3 bases and J 6 bases, leaving 14 bases between the germline ends. Germline CDR1 is MNHEY and CDR2 is SMNVEV (reference sequence).

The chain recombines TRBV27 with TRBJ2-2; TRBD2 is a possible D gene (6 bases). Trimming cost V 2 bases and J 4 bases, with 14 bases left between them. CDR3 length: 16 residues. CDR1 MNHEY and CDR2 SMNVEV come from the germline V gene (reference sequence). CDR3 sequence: CASSLGTLPPTGELFF. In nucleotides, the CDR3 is TGTGCCAGCAGTTTAGGGACTCTCCCCCCCACCGGGGAGCTGTTTTTT.

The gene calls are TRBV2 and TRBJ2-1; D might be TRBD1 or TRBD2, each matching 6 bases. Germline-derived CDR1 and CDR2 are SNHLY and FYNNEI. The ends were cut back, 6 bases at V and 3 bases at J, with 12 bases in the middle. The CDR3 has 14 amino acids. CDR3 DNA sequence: TGTGCCAGCAGCGGTGGGGGGCTCTACAATGAGCAGTTCTTC. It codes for CASSGGGLYNEQFF.

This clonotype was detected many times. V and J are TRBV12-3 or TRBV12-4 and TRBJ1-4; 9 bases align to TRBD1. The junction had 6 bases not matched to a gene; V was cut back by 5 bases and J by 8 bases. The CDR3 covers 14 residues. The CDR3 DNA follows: TGTGCCAGCAGTCCACAGGGGGCCGGAGAAAAACTGTTTTTT. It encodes CASSPQGAGEKLFF.

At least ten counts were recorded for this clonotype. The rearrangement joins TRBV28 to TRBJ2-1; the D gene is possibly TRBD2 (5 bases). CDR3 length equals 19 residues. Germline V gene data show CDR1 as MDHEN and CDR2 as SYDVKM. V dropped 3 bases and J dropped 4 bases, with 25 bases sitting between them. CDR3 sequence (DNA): TGTGCCAGCAGTTTTGAGGGATCTAGAGGGAGAACAGCTTACAATGAGCAGTTCTTC. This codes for CASSFEGSRGRTAYNEQFF.

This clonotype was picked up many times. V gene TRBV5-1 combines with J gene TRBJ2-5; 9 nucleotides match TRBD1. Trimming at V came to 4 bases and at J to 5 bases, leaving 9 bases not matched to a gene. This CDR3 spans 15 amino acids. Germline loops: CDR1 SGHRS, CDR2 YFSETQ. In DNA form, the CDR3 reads TGCGCCAGCAGCAGTGGACAGGGGCTGGGGGAGACCCAGTACTTC. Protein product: CASSSGQGLGETQYF.

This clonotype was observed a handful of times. CDR3: CASSEGGSDKNIQYF. The CDR3 DNA reads as TGTGCCAGCAGTGAAGGGGGTTCGGACAAAAACATTCAGTACTTC. The J gene is TRBJ2-4, the V gene TRBV6-1; D is unresolved. The germline CDR1 and CDR2 sequences are MNHNS and SASEGT. The CDR3 length is 15 residues. V dropped 1 base and J dropped 3 bases, with 10 bases sitting between them.